This note documents a single T cell receptor (beta chain) sequence. V was pared by 5 bases and J by 3 bases, with 8 bases between. The CDR3 spans 13 residues. From germline, CDR1 is KGHSH and CDR2 LQKENI. This specimen belongs to a study of blood T cell repertoires in COVID-19. Study context: Specimens from acute and convalescent COVID-19 originated in the United States, Italy and Spain. The analysed material was cDNA or gDNA that came from T cells, B-cell-depleted T cells, or PBMCs.

As originally analysed: Reference gene primer amplification in the assay estimated nucleated cell counts. Measured with immunoSEQ multiplex PCR; TCRdb has only the in-frame clones, and not every one. Clonal size and the V and J genes are those of that table, whereas D and trimming came from the DNA. The sample records about 93,000 clones, around four fifths being singletons. Sample: peripheral blood. The chain combines TRBV18 with TRBJ1-5, with D possibly being TRBD1 (5 bases). The sequence derives from a human donor in a cohort sampled during active COVID-19. Here the CDR3 reads CASSKQDNQPQHF. CDR3 nucleotides: TGTGCCAGCTCAAAACAGGACAATCAGCCCCAGCATTTT.